The table lists the clone carrying this T cell receptor (beta chain) with a count of one. Antigen unknown. The record originates from a study of memory CD4+ T cells and cytomegalovirus serostatus. About the research overall: Healthy Belgian adult donors included roughly ten CMV-positive and 24 CMV-negative people.

Study-wide results and caveats: Each of 67 CMV-associated TCRbeta sequences occurred in one to five individuals. The CMV-associated TCR signature appears largely within the CD4+ memory repertoire.

Source study methods: Out-of-frame sequences were removed, leaving 2 million to 2.5 million distinct TCRbeta sequences. Generated by immunoSEQ multiplex PCR, the TCRdb table keeps only in-frame clones and is missing some. Clone size and V and J calls were adopted from that table, with D and trimming inferred from the DNA. The sample contains under 45,000 clones, 70% to 80% of which appear only once. The sort gate was single viable CD3+CD4+CD8-CD45RO+ cells for memory CD4+ T cells. CDR3 length: 15 amino acids. Trimming removed 9 bases from V and 4 bases from J; junction bases left unmatched: 12. Germline CDR1 reads PRHDT; CDR2 reads FYEKMQ (reference sequence).

Sequencing was done on a sample of memory CD4+ T cells from blood. V gene TRBV13 combines with J gene TRBJ2-3, with TRBD2 matching 8 bases. The receptor's source is an adult in good health and CMV-seronegative. Written as DNA, the CDR3 is TGTGCCAGTTCCGTAGCGGGAATCGGGGCAGATACGCAGTATTTT. Translated: CASSVAGIGADTQYF. The full variable domain, rest sourced from reference TRBV13 and TRBJ2-3, is AAGVIQSPRHLIKEKRETATLKCYPIPRHDTVYWYQQGPGQDPQFLISFYEKMQSDKGSIPDRFSAQQFSDYHSELNMSSLELGDSALYFCASSVAGIGADTQYFGPGTRLTVL.